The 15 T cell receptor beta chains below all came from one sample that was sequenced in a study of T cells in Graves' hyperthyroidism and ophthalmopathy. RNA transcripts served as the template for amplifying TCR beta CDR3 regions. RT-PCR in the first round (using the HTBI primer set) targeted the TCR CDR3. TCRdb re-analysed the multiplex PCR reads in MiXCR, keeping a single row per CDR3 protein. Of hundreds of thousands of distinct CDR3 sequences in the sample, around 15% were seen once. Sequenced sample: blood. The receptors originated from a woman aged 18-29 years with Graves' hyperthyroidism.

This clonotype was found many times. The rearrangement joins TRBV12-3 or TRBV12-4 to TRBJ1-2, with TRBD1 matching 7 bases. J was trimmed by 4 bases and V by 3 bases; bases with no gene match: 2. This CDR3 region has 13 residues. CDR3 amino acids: CASSLGQLYGYTF. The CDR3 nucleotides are TGTGCCAGCAGTTTGGGACAGCTCTATGGCTACACCTTC.

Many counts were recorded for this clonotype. CDR3 DNA: TGTGCCAGCAGTCGTTTCGGACAGGGGACCTACGAGCAGTACTTC. Encoded protein: CASSRFGQGTYEQYF. The rearrangement joins TRBV6-1 to TRBJ2-7; 9 bases match TRBD1. Trimming cost V 5 bases and J 2 bases; bases outside gene matches: 7. CDR1 and CDR2 (germline): MNHNS, SASEGT. The CDR3 is 15 amino acids.

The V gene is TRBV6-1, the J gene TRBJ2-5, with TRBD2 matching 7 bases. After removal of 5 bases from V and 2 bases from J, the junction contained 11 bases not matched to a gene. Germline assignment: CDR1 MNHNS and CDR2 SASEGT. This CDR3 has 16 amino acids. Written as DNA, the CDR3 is TGTGCCAGCAGTCGGAGCGGGAACGCCGCACAAGAGACCCAGTACTTC. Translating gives CASSRSGNAAQETQYF.

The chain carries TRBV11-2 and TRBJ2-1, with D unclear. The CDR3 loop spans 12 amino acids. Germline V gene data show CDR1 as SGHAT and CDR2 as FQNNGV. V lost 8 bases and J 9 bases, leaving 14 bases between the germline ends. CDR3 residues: CASGDPSGEQFF. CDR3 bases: TGTGCCAGCGGCGACCCATCGGGTGAGCAGTTCTTC. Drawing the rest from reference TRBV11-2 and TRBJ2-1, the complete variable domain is EAGVAQSPRYKIIEKRQSVAFWCNPISGHATLYWYQQILGQGPKLLIQFQNNGVVDDSQLPKDRFSAERLKGVDSTLKIQPAKLEDSAVYLCASGDPSGEQFFGPGTRLTVL.

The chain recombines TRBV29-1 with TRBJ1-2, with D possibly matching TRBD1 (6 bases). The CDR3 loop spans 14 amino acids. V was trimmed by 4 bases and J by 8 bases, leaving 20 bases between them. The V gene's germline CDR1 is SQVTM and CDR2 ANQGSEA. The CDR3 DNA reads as TGCAGCGTTGGCAGTATACGGGGGCAAGGGGGCTACACCTTC. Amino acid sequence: CSVGSIRGQGGYTF.

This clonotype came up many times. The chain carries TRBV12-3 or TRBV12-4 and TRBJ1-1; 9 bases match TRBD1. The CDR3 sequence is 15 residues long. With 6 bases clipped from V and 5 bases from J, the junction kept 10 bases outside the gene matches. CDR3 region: CASRIHRGRKTEAFF. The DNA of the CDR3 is TGTGCCAGCAGAATTCACAGGGGGCGTAAAACTGAAGCTTTCTTT.

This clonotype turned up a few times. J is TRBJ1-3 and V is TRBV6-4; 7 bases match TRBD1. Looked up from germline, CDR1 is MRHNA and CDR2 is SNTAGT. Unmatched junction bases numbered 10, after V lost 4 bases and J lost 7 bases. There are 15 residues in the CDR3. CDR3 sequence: CASSGPTGRLNTIYF. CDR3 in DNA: TGTGCCAGCAGTGGCCCGACAGGGAGGCTGAACACCATATATTTT.

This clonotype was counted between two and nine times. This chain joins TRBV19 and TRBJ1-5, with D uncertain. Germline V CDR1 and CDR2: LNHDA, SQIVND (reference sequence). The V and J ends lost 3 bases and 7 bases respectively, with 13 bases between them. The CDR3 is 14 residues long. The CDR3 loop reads CASSMAHGGQPQHF. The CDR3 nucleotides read TGTGCCAGTAGTATGGCGCACGGAGGACAGCCCCAGCATTTT.

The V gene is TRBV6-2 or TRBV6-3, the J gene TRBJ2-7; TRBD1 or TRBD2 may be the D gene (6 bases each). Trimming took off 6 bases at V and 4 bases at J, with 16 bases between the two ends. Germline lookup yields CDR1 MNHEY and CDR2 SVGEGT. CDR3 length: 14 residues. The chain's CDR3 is CASSHAGQLYEQYF. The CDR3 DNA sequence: TGTGCCAGCAGCCATGCGGGACAATTATACGAGCAGTACTTC.

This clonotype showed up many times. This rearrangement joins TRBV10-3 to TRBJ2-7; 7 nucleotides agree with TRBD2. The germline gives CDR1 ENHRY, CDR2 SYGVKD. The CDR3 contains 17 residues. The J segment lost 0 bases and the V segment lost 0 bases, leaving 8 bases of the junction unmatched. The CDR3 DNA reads TGTGCCATCAGTGAGTCGAATCGGCGGGAGAGCTCCTACGAGCAGTACTTC. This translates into CAISESNRRESSYEQYF.

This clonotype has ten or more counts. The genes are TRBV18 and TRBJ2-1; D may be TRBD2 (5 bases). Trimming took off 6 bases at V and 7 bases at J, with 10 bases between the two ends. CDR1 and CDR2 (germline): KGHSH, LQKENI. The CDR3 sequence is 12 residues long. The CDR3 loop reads CASSPAENEQFF. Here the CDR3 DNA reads TGTGCCAGCTCGCCAGCGGAAAATGAGCAGTTCTTC.

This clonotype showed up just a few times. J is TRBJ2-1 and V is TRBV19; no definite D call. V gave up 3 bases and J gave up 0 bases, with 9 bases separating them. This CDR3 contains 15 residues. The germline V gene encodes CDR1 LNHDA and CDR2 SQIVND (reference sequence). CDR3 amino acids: CASSIWRSSYNEQFF. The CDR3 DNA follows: TGTGCCAGTAGTATCTGGCGGAGCTCCTACAATGAGCAGTTCTTC.

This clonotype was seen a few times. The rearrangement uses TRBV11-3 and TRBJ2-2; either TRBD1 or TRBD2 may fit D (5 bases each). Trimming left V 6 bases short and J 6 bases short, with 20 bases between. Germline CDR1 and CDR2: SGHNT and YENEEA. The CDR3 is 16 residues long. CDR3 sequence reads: CASRSIAQGAPGELFF. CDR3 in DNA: TGTGCCAGCAGATCAATCGCGCAGGGAGCTCCCGGGGAGCTGTTTTTT.

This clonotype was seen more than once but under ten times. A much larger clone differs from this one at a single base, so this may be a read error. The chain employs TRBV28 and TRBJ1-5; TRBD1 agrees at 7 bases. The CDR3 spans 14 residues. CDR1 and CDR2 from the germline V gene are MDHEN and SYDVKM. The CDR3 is CACSPGTVGQPQHF. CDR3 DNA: TGTGCCTGCAGTCCAGGGACAGTAGGGCAGCCCCAGCATTTT.

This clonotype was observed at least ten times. The chain's CDR3 is CASSPGRRGNYNEQFF. In nucleotides, the CDR3 is TGTGCCAGCAGCCCTGGGAGGCGGGGAAACTACAATGAGCAGTTCTTC. J is TRBJ2-1 and V is TRBV12-3 or TRBV12-4; D possibly corresponds to TRBD2 (6 bases). The CDR3 has 16 amino acids. V shed 6 bases and J shed 3 bases, with 18 bases lying between them.